The clone carrying this T cell receptor beta chain was observed many times. Its antigen is still unknown. TCRdb passed the reads through MiXCR, listing each CDR3 protein once. The sample lists about 180,000 distinct CDR3 sequences; approximately 17% were seen once. The entry originates in a study of T cell repertoires in cytomegalovirus infection. Study summary: Carrying CMV and the relevant HLA type showed in public TCR beta signatures.

Trimming left V 5 bases short and J 0 bases short, with 10 bases between. This CDR3 comprises 14 residues. CDR1 is SGHVS and CDR2 is FQNEAQ in the germline V gene. Study results and caveats: The response measured ex vivo was dominated by TCR beta clonotypes (HLA-C-restricted and CMV-specific).

Sequencing was performed on CD8+ T cells from PBMCs. The receptor was derived from a human donor in good health (CMV status not recorded). Some clones in this sample may be carry-over from other donors' samples. V is TRBV7-8 and J is TRBJ1-1; D gene ambiguous. DNA for the CDR3: TGTGCCAGCAGCCCCGATCGGATGAACACTGAAGCTTTCTTT. This sequence encodes CASSPDRMNTEAFF. Supplemented by reference TRBV7-8 and TRBJ1-1, the full variable domain reads GAGVSQSPRYKVAKRGQDVALRCDPISGHVSLFWYQQALGQGPEFLTYFQNEAQLDKSGLPSDRFFAERPEGSVSTLKIQRTQQEDSAVYLCASSPDRMNTEAFFGQGTRLTVV.